Sequencing of this T cell receptor (beta chain) was carried out in a study of T-cell reconstitution after alpha-beta-depleted transplantation in children. Preparation of the TCRbeta library used unique molecular identifiers. MiXCR, run by TCRdb on the PCR reads, gives a single entry per CDR3 protein. The sample carries about 200,000 distinct CDR3 sequences, about 6.6% recorded once. The germline V and J ends were trimmed by 6 bases and 0 bases, with 6 bases remaining between them. The germline CDR1 and CDR2 sequences are MDHEN and SYDVKM. CDR3 size: 14 residues. The table lists this clonotype with many counts. What it binds is unknown. Findings and caveats of the study: In patients about two months after transplant, alpha-beta T cells reportedly arose from several hundred expanded graft clones. High day-60 TCRbeta diversity in some patients came from surviving recipient T cells and thymic progenitors.

Sample: PBMCs, taken before TCRalphabeta/CD19-depleted stem cell transplant. The receptor was isolated from a boy aged 2-9 years with acute lymphoblastic leukemia, due to receive a stem cell transplant. The J gene is TRBJ2-6, the V gene TRBV28, with a weak D call TRBD2 (5 bases). This CDR3 is CASRGVSGANVLTF. DNA of the CDR3: TGTGCCAGCAGGGGAGTCTCTGGGGCCAACGTCCTGACTTTC.